One and the same sample provided the 21 T cell receptor beta chains below, sequenced in a study of monozygotic twins with inflammatory bowel disease. TCRdb reprocessed the 5' RACE reads; each CDR3 protein has one entry and no DNA is given. The listing records 190,000 or so distinct CDR3 sequences. Sequencing was performed on blood. Every receptor here comes from a human donor with ulcerative colitis or Crohn's disease, or a healthy co-twin of an affected twin (not recorded which).

The CDR3 loop is CASGGQETQYF. J is TRBJ2-5 and V is TRBV12-3 or TRBV12-4; the TRBD1 assignment by TCRdb is unverifiable without DNA. CDR3 length equals 11 residues.

V and J are TRBV12-3 or TRBV12-4 and TRBJ1-2; the D gene TCRdb calls, TRBD1, cannot be checked with no DNA. There are 14 residues in the CDR3. The CDR3 region is CASSPDSSNYGYTF.

V is TRBV10-3 and J is TRBJ2-3; TCRdb outputs TRBD2, but without DNA this stays unchecked. The germline V gene encodes CDR1 ENHRY and CDR2 SYGVKD. The length of the CDR3 is 19 residues. The CDR3 here is CAISESTGLAGGRPDTQYF.

The chain employs TRBV5-1 and TRBJ1-2; TCRdb lists TRBD1, though no DNA is available to test this call. The CDR3 totals 16 residues. Germline loops: CDR1 SGHRS, CDR2 YFSETQ. The CDR3 sequence: CASSWTGTGDFYGYTF.

The chain joins TRBV3-1 to TRBJ2-2; TCRdb outputs TRBD2, but without DNA this stays unchecked. CDR1 is LGHDT and CDR2 is YNNKEL in the germline V gene (reference sequence). The CDR3 has 17 amino acids. The CDR3 loop reads CASSPALAADFTGELFF.

V usage is TRBV5-1 and J usage is TRBJ1-1; without DNA, the TCRdb call of TRBD1 cannot be checked. Per germline, CDR1 SGHRS and CDR2 YFSETQ. This CDR3 spans 14 amino acids. This chain's CDR3 is CASSIQGLGTEAFF.

The chain couples TRBV6-2 or TRBV6-3 to TRBJ1-5; the TRBD1 assignment by TCRdb is unverifiable without DNA. The CDR3 is 15 residues long. Germline CDR1 MNHEY, CDR2 SVGEGT. CDR3: CASRRGPQGTQPQHF.

The chain combines TRBV19 with TRBJ2-1; absent DNA, TCRdb's TRBD1 call cannot be checked. CDR1 and CDR2 (germline): LNHDA, SQIVND (reference sequence). The CDR3 sequence is 14 residues long. CDR3 amino acids: CASSIRGDRNEQFF.

This chain uses TRBV5-1 with TRBJ2-3; TCRdb's assignment of TRBD2 cannot be checked, as there is no DNA. The V gene's germline CDR1 is SGHRS and CDR2 YFSETQ. CDR3 length: 16 amino acids. CDR3 protein: CASSLGRLAHSDTQYF.

The rearrangement links TRBV6-5 to TRBJ2-5; TCRdb outputs TRBD2, but without DNA this stays unchecked. CDR1 and CDR2 (germline): MNHEY, SVGAGI. There are 15 residues in the CDR3. The CDR3: CASSYGRSPQETQYF.

The gene calls are TRBV5-1 and TRBJ1-2. The V gene's germline CDR1 is SGHRS and CDR2 YFSETQ. CDR3 size: 14 residues. CDR3 region: CASSLSGGSGGYTF.

The CDR3 protein is CASSRDNSGANVLTF. The V call is TRBV18, the J call TRBJ2-6. This CDR3 comprises 15 residues. CDR1 is KGHSH and CDR2 is LQKENI in the germline V gene. Full variable domain (rest looked up from reference TRBV18 and TRBJ2-6): NAGVMQNPRHLVRRRGQEARLRCSPMKGHSHVYWYRQLPEEGLKFMVYLQKENIIDESGMPKERFSAEFPKEGPSILRIQQVVRGDSAAYFCASSRDNSGANVLTFGAGSRLTVL.

J is TRBJ1-1 and V is TRBV12-3 or TRBV12-4. CDR3 size: 13 residues. CDR3 region: CASSFLENTEAFF.

The J gene is TRBJ2-7, the V gene TRBV7-9; TCRdb calls TRBD1, which cannot be checked without DNA. The CDR3 totals 16 residues. Germline-derived CDR1 and CDR2 are SEHNR and FQNEAQ (reference sequence). The CDR3 loop is CASSPAPGQEEYEQYF.

The chain links TRBV4-1 to TRBJ2-1; TCRdb selects TRBD2, and the lack of DNA leaves this call unchecked. Germline V gene sequence: CDR1 MGHRA, CDR2 YSYEKL. This CDR3 is built from 15 residues. The chain's CDR3 is CASSQDTRKYNEQFF.

The chain recombines TRBV5-1 with TRBJ2-3. The CDR3 covers 13 residues. CDR1 and CDR2 (germline): SGHRS, YFSETQ. The CDR3: CASSLAGTDTQYF.

The V call is TRBV7-8, the J call TRBJ2-3; TCRdb's D gene call, TRBD2, goes unchecked for lack of DNA. CDR3 length equals 18 residues. Germline V lookup: CDR1 SGHVS, CDR2 FQNEAQ. CDR3 protein: CASTKRASGGTYTDTQYF.

V usage is TRBV18 and J usage is TRBJ1-1. Germline lookup yields CDR1 KGHSH and CDR2 LQKENI. The CDR3 runs 17 residues. CDR3 protein: CASSNHQGVGEDTEAFF.

The chain recombines TRBV29-1 with TRBJ2-3; the TRBD1 assignment by TCRdb is unverifiable without DNA. CDR3 size: 16 residues. Germline V gene lookup returns CDR1 SQVTM and CDR2 ANQGSEA. CDR3: CSVVPGQGSFTDTQYF.

This chain links TRBV20-1 with TRBJ1-5; TCRdb indicates TRBD1, and absent DNA this call remains unverified. This CDR3 has 15 residues. Per the germline V gene, CDR1 is DFQATT and CDR2 is SNEGSKA (reference sequence). The CDR3 protein is CSARAQGAANQPQHF.

V usage is TRBV12-3 or TRBV12-4 and J usage is TRBJ2-1. The CDR3 loop spans 12 amino acids. CDR3: CASGSDYNEQFF.